The 17 T cell receptor beta chains given below trace back to one sample, sequenced in a study of tumor and adjacent non-tumor tissue in lung cancer. Three rounds of nested PCR, following a modified ARM-PCR protocol, produced the TCRbeta library. One entry per CDR3 protein, called by TCRdb with MiXCR from the multiplex PCR reads. In the table there are 95,000 to 150,000 distinct CDR3 sequences, about 66% of which are singletons. The template was RNA from unsorted bulk tissue. Sequenced: lung tumor tissue. The source of these receptors is a man younger than 40 with non-small cell lung cancer.

Points on this clonotype: One end of the junction does not line up with germline, which may come from a read error. The J gene is TRBJ1-6, the V gene TRBV5-1, with TRBD1 as a possible D gene (5 bases). The CDR3 totals 14 residues. Looked up from germline, CDR1 is SGHRS and CDR2 is YFSETQ. CDR3 DNA: TGCACCAGCAGCTTGGGGGACGGCCCCTCGGCCCTCCACTTT. Its protein is CTSSLGDGPSALHF.

As for this clonotype: This could be a read error, since a much larger clone is one nucleotide away. The chain is built from TRBV12-3 or TRBV12-4 and TRBJ2-4; 8 bases line up with TRBD1. The CDR3 loop spans 14 amino acids. The CDR3 protein is CVSSLGQGGDIQYF. DNA of the CDR3: TGTGTCAGCAGTCTAGGACAGGGAGGAGACATTCAGTACTTC.

The chain combines TRBV5-6 with TRBJ1-1; 7 bases are a match to TRBD1. This CDR3 comprises 16 residues. Germline V CDR1 and CDR2: SGHDT, YYEEEE. Unmatched junction bases numbered 11, after V lost 2 bases and J lost 4 bases. The CDR3 DNA reads as TGTGCCAGCAGCTTCACCAGAACAGGGGTGGGCACTGAAGCTTTCTTT. It specifies CASSFTRTGVGTEAFF. Together with reference TRBV5-6 and TRBJ1-1, the CDR3 gives the full variable domain: DAGVTQSPTHLIKTRGQQVTLRCSPKSGHDTVSWYQQALGQGPQFIFQYYEEEERQRGNFPDRFSGHQFPNYSSELNVNALLLGDSALYLCASSFTRTGVGTEAFFGQGTRLTVV.

The V and J genes are TRBV30 and TRBJ2-1, with D uncertain. CDR3 size: 14 residues. V lost 4 bases, J lost 6 bases, and 16 bases lay in between. Germline V lookup: CDR1 GTSNPN, CDR2 SVGIG (reference sequence). CDR3 nucleotide sequence: TGTGCCTGGAAGGCCGGATCCGGGTTCAATGAGCAGTTCTTC. Protein product: CAWKAGSGFNEQFF.

This clonotype was detected many times. This rearrangement joins TRBV6-5 to TRBJ1-3; D ambiguous. The CDR3 length is 14 residues. V dropped 10 bases and J dropped 0 bases, with 13 bases sitting between them. Germline values: CDR1 MNHEY, CDR2 SVGAGI. CDR3 amino acids: CATTGLHSGNTIYF. The DNA for the CDR3 is TGTGCCACAACCGGGCTCCACTCTGGAAACACCATATATTTT.

This clonotype was seen a handful of times. One junction end disagrees with the germline gene, perhaps due to a read error. V gene TRBV6-6 combines with J gene TRBJ2-1, with D possibly TRBD1 on 5 matching bases. The V gene's germline CDR1 is MNHNY and CDR2 SVGAGI (reference sequence). The length of the CDR3 is 16 residues. The CDR3 nucleotides read TGTGCCAGCAGTTACTCGACAGACCCTACCTGCAATGAGCTGTTCTTC. Translation: CASSYSTDPTCNELFF.

Of note for this clonotype: Being one base from a much bigger clone, this may be a read error. The chain links TRBV5-5 to TRBJ1-2; tentative D call: TRBD1 (5 bases). This CDR3 is built from 15 residues. Per the germline V gene, CDR1 is SGHKS and CDR2 is YYEKEE (reference sequence). V was pared by 0 bases and J by 4 bases, with 13 bases between. The CDR3 DNA reads TGTGCCAGCAGCTTGGACCCTAGGGGTAGCTATGGCTACACCTTC. Its translation: CASSLDPRGSYGYTF.

As to this clonotype: Compared with germline, one end of the junction differs, possibly owing to a read error. V gene TRBV7-2 combines with J gene TRBJ2-5; D assignment may be TRBD1 or TRBD2 (5 bases each). Germline CDR1 and CDR2: SGHTA and FQGNSA. The CDR3 has 14 residues. Here the CDR3 reads CASSLAGVGETQCF. CDR3 bases: TGTGCCAGCAGCTTAGCGGGGGTAGGGGAGACCCAGTGCTTC.

Comment on this clonotype: The junction does not match germline at one end; this may be a read error. The J gene is TRBJ2-1, the V gene TRBV11-2, with D perhaps matching TRBD2 (6 bases). Germline V gives CDR1 SGHAT, CDR2 FQNNGV. The CDR3 extends over 15 amino acids. DNA for the CDR3: TGTACCAGCAGGAATGGACTACCGGGCGACAATGAGCAGTTCTTC. Its translation: CTSRNGLPGDNEQFF.

At least ten counts were recorded for this clonotype. The rearrangement joins TRBV20-1 to TRBJ2-3; D gene uncertain. The CDR3 totals 15 residues. Trimming took off 5 bases at V and 2 bases at J, with 17 bases between the two ends. The germline gives CDR1 DFQATT, CDR2 SNEGSKA (reference sequence). The DNA for the CDR3 is TGCAGTGCTGGTATCAGGATTTGGGCCACAGATACGCAGTATTTT. Protein product: CSAGIRIWATDTQYF.

This clonotype was recorded once. This may be a read error: a much more frequent sequence differs by one nucleotide. The CDR3 does not close with the conserved phenylalanine or tryptophan, likely indicating a read error. The CDR3 protein is CSASTGTFTQYV. The CDR3 bases are TGCAGTGCTAGCACCGGGACCTTCACGCAGTATGTT. This chain uses TRBV20-1 with TRBJ2-3, with D perhaps being TRBD1 or TRBD2 (5 bases each). Germline V CDR1 and CDR2: DFQATT, SNEGSKA (reference sequence). Trimming pared 3 bases from V and 9 bases from J, leaving 13 bases between. This CDR3 comprises 12 residues.

This clonotype appeared a single time. A junction boundary mismatches the germline segment, possibly from a read error. Here the CDR3 reads CNGVGSGKDSNAQFF. The CDR3 DNA sequence: TGCAATGGGGTGGGTAGCGGGAAAGATAGCAATGCGCAGTTCTTC. This rearrangement joins TRBV20-1 to TRBJ2-1; 8 bases fit TRBD2. Germline CDR1 DFQATT, CDR2 SNEGSKA (reference sequence). This CDR3 is 15 amino acids long.

Ten or more counts support this clonotype. The rearrangement uses TRBV29-1 and TRBJ1-1, with D perhaps matching TRBD1 (6 bases). The CDR3 is 11 residues long. Trimming left V 5 bases short and J 12 bases short, with 16 bases between. Germline V lookup: CDR1 SQVTM, CDR2 ANQGSEA. CDR3 sequence (DNA): TGCAGCGTTCAGGGGTGGGATGAGCCTTTCTTT. The encoded protein is CSVQGWDEPFF.

Note on this clonotype: A much bigger clone sits one base away, suggesting this may be a read error. The chain combines TRBV6-5 with TRBJ1-6; TRBD1 is a possible D gene (5 bases). Germline V gene lookup returns CDR1 MNHEY and CDR2 SVGAGI. The germline V and J ends were trimmed by 2 bases and 9 bases, with 11 bases remaining between them. The CDR3 contains 14 residues. The DNA of the CDR3 is TGTGCCAGCAGTTACCGCACCGGGGGTTCACCCCTCCACTTT. This gives the protein CASSYRTGGSPLHF.

A remark on this clonotype: Compared with germline, one end of the junction differs, possibly owing to a read error. The chain is built from TRBV29-1 and TRBJ2-1; 7 bases agree with TRBD2. There are 14 residues in the CDR3. Germline CDR1 is SQVTM and CDR2 is ANQGSEA. CDR3 DNA: TGCAGCGCTGGGTCTAGCGGACCCTACAATGAACAGTTCTTC. Protein sequence: CSAGSSGPYNEQFF.

Concerning this clonotype itself: The junction and the germline gene differ at one end; a read error may be behind it. V gene TRBV11-1 combines with J gene TRBJ2-2, with D unclear. This CDR3 contains 17 residues. Germline CDR1 reads SGHAT; CDR2 reads FQDESV (reference sequence). The CDR3: CASSLSLDNANTRELFF. Here the CDR3 DNA reads TGTGCCAGCAGCTTAAGTTTGGATAATGCGAACACCAGGGAGCTGTTTTTT. The variable domain in full, with the rest retrieved from reference TRBV11-1 and TRBJ2-2, is EAEVAQSPRYKITEKSQAVAFWCDPISGHATLYWYRQILGQGPELLVQFQDESVVDDSQLPKDRFSAERLKGVDSTLKIQPAELGDSAMYLCASSLSLDNANTRELFFGEGSRLTVL.

With regard to this clonotype: This may come from a read error, since a much larger clone is one base off. V is TRBV7-9 and J is TRBJ2-3, with D possibly TRBD2 on 5 matching bases. The CDR3 length is 18 residues. Germline V gene lookup returns CDR1 SEHNR and CDR2 FQNEAQ (reference sequence). V shed 6 bases and J shed 4 bases, with 26 bases lying between them. The CDR3 DNA reads as TGTGCCAGCAGAAACCGGGGAGAGTTAGTGGGAGCTTCAGATACGCAGTATTTT. Amino acid sequence: CASRNRGELVGASDTQYF.